A single T cell receptor (beta chain) is shown here with its context. In this sample, this clonotype turned up a few times. Its target antigen remains unknown. No much larger clone is present one base from it, and per-base qualities are unavailable. This sample is part of a study of post-analysis software for immune sequencing data (dated by TCRdb to 2015 to 2017). Broadly, across the study: Relapsing-remitting, secondary progressive and progressive-relapsing multiple sclerosis were recorded as disease courses, and subtype annotation was lacking for some patients. The patient repertoires were compared against approximately twelve previously published healthy control repertoires obtained from donors aged about 6 to 26 years. A subset of samples was prepared in parallel using single-end sample barcoding, then pooled and co-amplified after Illumina adapter ligation.

Library creation used PCR. The sample was run on an Illumina HiSeq 2500. To reduce PCR and sequencing biases, unique molecular identifiers were built into the TCR beta cDNA libraries. Every 1 to 10 million input T cells yielded roughly 0.5 million cDNA molecules, meaning each molecule approximated one T cell. The same protocol used for the earlier healthy control dataset was applied to prepare and sequence the patient libraries. Within a given batch, samples were prepared together, multiplexed and sequenced on the same HiSeq lane. The study's processing was this. MIGEC handled the raw barcoded reads, throwing out single-read molecular identifier groups before consensus assembly and CDR3 extraction. VDJtools was used for post-analysis of the clonotype tables, with diversity normalized by down-sampling every dataset to the smallest sample size. Repertoire overlap clustering matched CDR3 amino acid but not nucleotide sequences to correct batch-related cross-sample contamination. TCRdb trimmed the raw reads at Q25, called clones with MiXCR and kept productive beta chains. Each CDR3 protein appears once, grouped with its most common genes and DNA. TCRdb, not the authors, supplied the V and J calls. The sample includes roughly 400,000 distinct CDR3 sequences, with roughly 38% observed a single time. The ten top clones hold about 8% of the sample.

Broad study findings and their caveats: Significantly lower normalized Chao1 diversity was found in multiple sclerosis patients than in controls, suggesting substantial peripheral T-cell clonal expansion. Patients showed significantly higher frequencies than controls for about five TRBV segments, among them TRBV5-6, TRBV5-1 and TRBV20-1. Direct clustering with F measure revealed strong co-clustering of samples prepared in the same batch, which led to a batch-effect correction. The control group was slightly older than the multiple sclerosis patient group.

The CDR1 and CDR2 encoded by the germline V gene (reference sequence) are MNHEY and SMNVEV. The V end gives up 8 bases and the J end 4 bases, leaving 3 bases in the junction not matched to a gene. From the cysteine up to the phenylalanine, the CDR3 has a length of 13 residues. The CDR3 DNA has 39 bases and is translated from base 1. TCR beta repertoires were profiled from peripheral blood of 13 young patients with multiple sclerosis to demonstrate the VDJtools post-analysis software. The multiple sclerosis patients were children and adolescents between roughly 6 and 16 years of age. The sequencing sample was made of blood. The TCR comes from a girl aged 2-10 years with multiple sclerosis. The V and J segments used are TRBV27 and TRBJ1-4; 8 bases in the junction line up with TRBD1. The DNA sequence is as follows: TGTGCCAGCCGGACAGGGTTTAATGAAAAACTGTTTTTT. It translates as CASRTGFNEKLFF. Supplemented by the reference TRBV27 and TRBJ1-4 proteins around the CDR3, the complete variable domain is EAQVTQNPRYLITVTGKKLTVTCSQNMNHEYMSWYRQDPGLGLRQIYYSMNVEVTDKGDVPEGYKVSRKEKRNFPLILESPSPNQTSLYFCASRTGFNEKLFFGSGTQLSVL.